This T cell receptor beta chain was documented in a study of regulatory T cells in long-lasting Graves disease. CDR3-region Arm-PCR and iRepertoire HTBI primers produced the TCR beta libraries. Using its own MiXCR run on the multiplex PCR reads, TCRdb lists one record per CDR3 protein. The sample holds almost 350,000 distinct CDR3 sequences; 20% are singletons and the top ten take about 29%. Study-level points and caveats: Segments TRBV28, TRBJ1-2 and TRBJ2-5 showed preferential usage in persistent disease. Peripheral blood, not thyroid tissue, was the sole material studied.

Time point indicated: persistent/refractory GD, antithyroid drugs over 5 years with positive TRAb. RNA from PBMCs was the source of the TCR library. Looked up from germline, CDR1 is LGHDT and CDR2 is YNNKEL (reference sequence). V lost 1 base and J lost 5, with 14 bases in between. CDR3 size: 15 residues. This clonotype has at least ten counts. What it binds is unknown. The sample consisted of peripheral blood mononuclear cells (PBMCs), taken when the disease was refractory, from a patient treated with antithyroid drugs. The chain links TRBV3-1 to TRBJ2-5; TRBD1 is a possible D gene (6 bases). The TCR originated in a female donor with Graves disease. CDR3 sequence reads: CASSQVKGVGETQYF. CDR3 DNA sequence: TGTGCCAGCAGCCAAGTTAAGGGGGTAGGGGAGACCCAGTACTTC.